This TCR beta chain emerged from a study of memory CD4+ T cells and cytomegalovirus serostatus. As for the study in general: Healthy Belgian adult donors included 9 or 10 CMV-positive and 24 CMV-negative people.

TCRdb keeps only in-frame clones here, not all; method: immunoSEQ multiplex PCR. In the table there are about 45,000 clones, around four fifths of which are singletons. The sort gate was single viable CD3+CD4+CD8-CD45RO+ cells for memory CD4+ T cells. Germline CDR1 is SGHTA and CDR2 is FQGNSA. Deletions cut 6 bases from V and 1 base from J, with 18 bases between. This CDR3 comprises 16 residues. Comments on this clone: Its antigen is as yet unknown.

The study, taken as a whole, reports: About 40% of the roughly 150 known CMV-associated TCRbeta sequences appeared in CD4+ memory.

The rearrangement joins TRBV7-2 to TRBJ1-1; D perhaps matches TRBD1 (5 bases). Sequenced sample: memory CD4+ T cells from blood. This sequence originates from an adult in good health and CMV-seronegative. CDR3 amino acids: CASSSSSTETNTEAFF. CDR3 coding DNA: TGTGCCAGCAGTTCTTCTTCGACAGAGACGAACACTGAAGCTTTCTTT.